This TCR beta chain came from a study of cytomegalovirus exposure and HLA in healthy donors. Primers for the PCR totalled 60 Vbeta and 13 Jbeta. The data were produced by immunoSEQ multiplex PCR, yet TCRdb's version contains in-frame clones alone and is incomplete. The sample gives fewer than 200,000 clones, roughly 77% of which show up once; around 3.5% is in the top ten. Findings and limits, study-wide: TCR beta chains associated with HLA were, in a later analysis, more clonally expanded than equally common others. An analysis was carried out later, and it reportedly showed fewer N-insertions in an Asian-associated ancestry cluster than the approximately 710-donor mean. Through in vitro validation, a few CMV-associated chains were shown to be specific for CMV antigens.

Trimming left V 0 bases short and J 0 bases short, with 4 bases between. Germline-derived CDR1 and CDR2 are GTSNPN and SVGIG (reference sequence). This CDR3 is built from 13 residues. For this clone: Its antigen is unknown.

The V gene is TRBV30, the J gene TRBJ2-3; D call uncertain. The sequence was collected from a man aged 35 to 55 in good health and CMV-seropositive. The specimen was PBMCs. Written as DNA, the CDR3 is TGTGCCTGGAGTGTTTCTAGCACAGATACGCAGTATTTT. Protein sequence: CAWSVSSTDTQYF.